Below are 5 T cell receptor beta chains sequenced from a single sample in a study of technical replicates of blood from a handful of donors (dated by TCRdb to about 2017). The library came from the immunoSEQ multiplex PCR assay. TCRdb holds this immuneACCESS table with in-frame rearrangements only. Some clones are missing; in checked studies, unresolved V genes explain under half, and the rest has no known cause. The table for this sample lists some 77,000 clones; 91% of them were counted only once. In total, the top ten clones hold 0.39% of the sample. The material sequenced was T cells isolated from PBMCs. The source is a human donor in good health.

The rearrangement joins TRBV6-5 to TRBJ1-3, with a weak D call TRBD1 (5 bases). This CDR3 region has 13 residues. Per germline, CDR1 MNHEY and CDR2 SVGAGI. Trimming pared 6 bases from V and 1 base from J, leaving 7 bases between. The CDR3 region has the DNA TGTGCCAGCAGCCGGACATCTGGAAACACCATATATTTT. Protein sequence: CASSRTSGNTIYF.

The V gene is TRBV28, the J gene TRBJ1-5; D gene unclear. In germline, CDR1 is MDHEN, CDR2 SYDVKM. V shed 5 bases and J shed 3 bases, with 11 bases lying between them. This CDR3 is built from 14 residues. In nucleotides, the CDR3 is TGTGCCAGCAGTCCAACCGGGAACAATCAGCCCCAGCATTTT. Its translation: CASSPTGNNQPQHF.

The CDR3 loop is CASSYSGLADQETQYF. The CDR3 nucleotides read TGTGCCAGCAGTTACTCGGGCCTAGCGGACCAAGAGACCCAGTACTTC. This chain uses TRBV6-6 with TRBJ2-5, with 7 bases that match TRBD2. The V gene end was trimmed by 0 bases and the J gene end by 0 bases; junction bases not matched to a gene: 4. This CDR3 is 16 amino acids long. Germline CDR1 MNHNY, CDR2 SVGAGI (reference sequence).

V usage is TRBV11-2 and J usage is TRBJ1-4; the match to TRBD1 covers 8 bases. The CDR3 is 18 amino acids. Unmatched junction bases numbered 11, after V lost 0 bases and J lost 5 bases. Germline loops: CDR1 SGHAT, CDR2 FQNNGV. CDR3 in amino acids: CASSLDPGWDRINEKLFF. The DNA of the CDR3 is TGTGCCAGCAGCTTAGACCCGGGGTGGGACAGGATAAATGAAAAACTGTTTTTT.

The chain uses TRBV19 and TRBJ1-2; D is ambiguous. The V and J ends lost 3 bases and 1 base respectively, with 6 bases between them. The CDR3 extends over 13 amino acids. Per germline, CDR1 LNHDA and CDR2 SQIVND (reference sequence). The CDR3 here is CASSITINYGYTF. The CDR3 coding sequence is TGTGCCAGTAGTATTACAATTAACTATGGCTACACCTTC.